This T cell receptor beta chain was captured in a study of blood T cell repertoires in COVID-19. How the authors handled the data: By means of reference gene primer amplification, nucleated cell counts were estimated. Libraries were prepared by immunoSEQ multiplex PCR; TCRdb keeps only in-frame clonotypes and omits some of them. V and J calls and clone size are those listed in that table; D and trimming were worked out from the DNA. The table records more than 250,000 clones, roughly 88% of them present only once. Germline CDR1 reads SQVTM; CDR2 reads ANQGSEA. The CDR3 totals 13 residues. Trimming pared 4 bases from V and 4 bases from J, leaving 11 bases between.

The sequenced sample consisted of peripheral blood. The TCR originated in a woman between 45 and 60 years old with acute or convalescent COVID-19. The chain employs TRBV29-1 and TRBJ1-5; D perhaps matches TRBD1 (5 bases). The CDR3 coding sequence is TGCAGCGTTGGTTGGGGGAGGAATCAGCCCCAGCATTTT. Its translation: CSVGWGRNQPQHF.